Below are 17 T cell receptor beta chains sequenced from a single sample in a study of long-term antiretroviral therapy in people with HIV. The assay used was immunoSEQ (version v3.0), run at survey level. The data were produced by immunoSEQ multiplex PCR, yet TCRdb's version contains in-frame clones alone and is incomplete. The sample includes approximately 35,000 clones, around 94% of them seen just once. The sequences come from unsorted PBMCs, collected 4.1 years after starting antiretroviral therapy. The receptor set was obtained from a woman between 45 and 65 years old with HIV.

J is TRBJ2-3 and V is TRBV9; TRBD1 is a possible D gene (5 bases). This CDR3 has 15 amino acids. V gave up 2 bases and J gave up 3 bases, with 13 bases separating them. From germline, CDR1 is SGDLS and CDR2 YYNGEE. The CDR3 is CASSVTGLGTDTQYF. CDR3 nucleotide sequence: TGTGCCAGCAGCGTCACAGGTCTTGGTACAGATACGCAGTATTTT.

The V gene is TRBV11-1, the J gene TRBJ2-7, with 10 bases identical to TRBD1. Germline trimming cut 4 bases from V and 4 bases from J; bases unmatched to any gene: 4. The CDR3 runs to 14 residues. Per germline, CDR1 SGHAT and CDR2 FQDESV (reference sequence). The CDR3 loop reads CASSSGQGPYEQYF. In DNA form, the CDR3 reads TGTGCCAGCAGCTCGGGACAGGGGCCATACGAGCAGTACTTC.

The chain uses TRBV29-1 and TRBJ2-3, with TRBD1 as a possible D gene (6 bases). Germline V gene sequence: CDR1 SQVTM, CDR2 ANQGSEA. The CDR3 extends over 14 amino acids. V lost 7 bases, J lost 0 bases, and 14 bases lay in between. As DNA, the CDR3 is TGCAGCGCCTCCGGGACACTAAGCACAGATACGCAGTATTTT. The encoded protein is CSASGTLSTDTQYF.

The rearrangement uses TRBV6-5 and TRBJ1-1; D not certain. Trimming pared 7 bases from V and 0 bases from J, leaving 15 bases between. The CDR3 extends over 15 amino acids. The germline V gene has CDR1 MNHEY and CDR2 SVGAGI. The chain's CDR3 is CASTLDGNLNTEAFF. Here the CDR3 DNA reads TGTGCCAGCACCTTAGACGGCAACCTGAACACTGAAGCTTTCTTT.

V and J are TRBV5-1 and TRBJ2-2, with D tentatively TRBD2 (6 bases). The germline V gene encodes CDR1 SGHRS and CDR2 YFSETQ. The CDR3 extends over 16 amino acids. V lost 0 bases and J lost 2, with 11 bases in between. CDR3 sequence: CASSLEAGTNTGELFF. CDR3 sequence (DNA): TGCGCCAGCAGCTTGGAGGCGGGGACCAACACCGGGGAGCTGTTTTTT.

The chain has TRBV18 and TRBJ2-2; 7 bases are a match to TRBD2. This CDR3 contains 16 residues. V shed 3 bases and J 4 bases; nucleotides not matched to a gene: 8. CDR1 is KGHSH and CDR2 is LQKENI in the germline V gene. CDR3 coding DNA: TGTGCCAGCTCACCGCTAACGGGGGGTACCACCGGGGAGCTGTTTTTT. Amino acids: CASSPLTGGTTGELFF.

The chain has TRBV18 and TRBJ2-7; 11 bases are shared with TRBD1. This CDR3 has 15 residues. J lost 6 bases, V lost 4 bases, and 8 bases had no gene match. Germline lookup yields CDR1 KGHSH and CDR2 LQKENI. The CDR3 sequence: CASSLRDRGFVEQYF. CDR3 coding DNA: TGTGCCAGCTCACTTCGGGACAGGGGGTTTGTCGAGCAGTACTTC.

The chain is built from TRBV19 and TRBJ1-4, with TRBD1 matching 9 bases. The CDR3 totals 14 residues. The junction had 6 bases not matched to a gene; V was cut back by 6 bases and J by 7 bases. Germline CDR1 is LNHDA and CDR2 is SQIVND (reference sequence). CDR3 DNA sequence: TGTGCCAGTAGAGACAGGGGACAGGGTGAAAAACTGTTTTTT. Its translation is CASRDRGQGEKLFF.

In nucleotides, the CDR3 is TGTGCCAGCAGTTACTCAAACATAGCGGGCGCCGATACGCAGTATTTT. Protein: CASSYSNIAGADTQYF. The rearrangement links TRBV6-5 to TRBJ2-3; 7 bases map to TRBD2. The CDR3 covers 16 residues. Germline-derived CDR1 and CDR2 are MNHEY and SVGAGI. Losses at the gene ends were 0 bases for V and 6 bases for J; bases not matched to a gene: 9.

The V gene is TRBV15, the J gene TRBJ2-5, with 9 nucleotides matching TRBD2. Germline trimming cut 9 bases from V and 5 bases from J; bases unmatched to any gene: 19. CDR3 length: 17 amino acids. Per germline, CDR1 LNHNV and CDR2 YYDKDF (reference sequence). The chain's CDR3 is CATRPDPRGGAYETQYF. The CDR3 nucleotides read TGTGCCACTCGACCTGACCCCCGCGGGGGGGCTTACGAGACCCAGTACTTC.

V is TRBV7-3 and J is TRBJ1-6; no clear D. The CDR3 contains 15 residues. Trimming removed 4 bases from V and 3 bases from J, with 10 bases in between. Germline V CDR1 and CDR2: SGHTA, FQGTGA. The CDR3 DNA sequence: TGTGCCAGCAGCTCCCTTCCGGACTATAATTCACCCCTCCACTTT. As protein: CASSSLPDYNSPLHF.

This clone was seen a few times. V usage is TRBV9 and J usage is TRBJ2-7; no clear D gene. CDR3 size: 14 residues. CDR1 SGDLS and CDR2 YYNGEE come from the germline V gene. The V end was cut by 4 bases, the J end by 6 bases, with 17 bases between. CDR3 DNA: TGTGCCAGCAGCCCCAACTCAAGGGCGGCCGAGCAGTACTTC. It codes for CASSPNSRAAEQYF. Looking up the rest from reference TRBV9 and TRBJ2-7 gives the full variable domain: DSGVTQTPKHLITATGQRVTLRCSPRSGDLSVYWYQQSLDQGLQFLIQYYNGEERAKGNILERFSAQQFPDLHSELNLSSLELGDSALYFCASSPNSRAAEQYFGPGTRLTVT.

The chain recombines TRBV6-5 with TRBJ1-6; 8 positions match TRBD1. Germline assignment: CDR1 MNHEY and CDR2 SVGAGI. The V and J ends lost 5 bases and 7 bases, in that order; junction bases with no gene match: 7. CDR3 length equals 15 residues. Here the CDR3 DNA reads TGTGCCAGCAGTCGATGGACAGGGCAGAATTCACCCCTCCACTTT. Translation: CASSRWTGQNSPLHF.

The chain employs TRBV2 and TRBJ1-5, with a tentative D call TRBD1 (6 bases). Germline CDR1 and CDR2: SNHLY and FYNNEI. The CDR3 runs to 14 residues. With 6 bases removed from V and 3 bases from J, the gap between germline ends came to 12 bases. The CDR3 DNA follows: TGTGCCAGCAGCCTGGGGGGCCACAATCAGCCCCAGCATTTT. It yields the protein CASSLGGHNQPQHF.

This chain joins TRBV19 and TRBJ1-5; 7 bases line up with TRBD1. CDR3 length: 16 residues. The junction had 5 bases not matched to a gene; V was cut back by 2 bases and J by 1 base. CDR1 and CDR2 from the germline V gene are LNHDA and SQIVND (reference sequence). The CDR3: CASSIRGQISNQPQHF. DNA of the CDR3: TGTGCCAGTAGTATAAGGGGACAGATAAGCAATCAGCCCCAGCATTTT.

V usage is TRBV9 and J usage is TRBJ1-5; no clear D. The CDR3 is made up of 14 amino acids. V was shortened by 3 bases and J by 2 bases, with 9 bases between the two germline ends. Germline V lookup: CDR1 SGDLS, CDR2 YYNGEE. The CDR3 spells CASSDGAGNQPQHF. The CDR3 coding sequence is TGTGCCAGCAGCGATGGCGCAGGCAATCAGCCCCAGCATTTT.

This chain's CDR3 is CASSIRFSYEQYF. As DNA, the CDR3 is TGCGCCAGCAGCATTCGGTTTTCCTACGAGCAGTACTTC. The rearrangement links TRBV5-1 to TRBJ2-7, with unresolved D. The V end was cut by 4 bases, the J end by 1 base, with 9 bases between. Germline loops: CDR1 SGHRS, CDR2 YFSETQ. The CDR3 spans 13 residues.